Shown below are 9 T cell receptor beta chains from a single sample sequenced in a study of shared clonotypes between healthy human individuals. Sequencing used immunoSEQ multiplex PCR; TCRdb keeps in-frame clones, though not all of them. The table includes some 900,000 clones, 70% to 85% detected once. Sequenced sample: memory CD4+ T cells sorted from blood. Subset here: CD45RA-negative fraction. The receptors were gathered from a man aged 18 to 30 in good health.

The count of this clone is one. The V gene is TRBV2, the J gene TRBJ2-5; D might be TRBD1 (5 bases). The CDR3 covers 14 residues. Trimming took 6 bases from V and 3 from J, leaving 14 bases between them. From germline, CDR1 is SNHLY and CDR2 FYNNEI. The CDR3 reads CASRVGPEEETQYF. CDR3 DNA sequence: TGTGCCAGCAGGGTGGGGCCCGAAGAAGAGACCCAGTACTTC.

The chain carries TRBV5-1 and TRBJ2-1, with 14 bases lining up with TRBD2. V shed 3 bases and J 9 bases; nucleotides not matched to a gene: 5. Germline V gene data show CDR1 as SGHRS and CDR2 as YFSETQ. This CDR3 contains 15 residues. Here the CDR3 DNA reads TGCGCCAGCAGCTCGGGACTAGCGGGGGTAGGTGAGCAGTTCTTC. Amino acids: CASSSGLAGVGEQFF.

The rearrangement joins TRBV18 to TRBJ1-1; 8 nucleotides agree with TRBD1. J lost 4 bases, V lost 9 bases, and 4 bases had no gene match. CDR1 is KGHSH and CDR2 is LQKENI in the germline V gene. This CDR3 contains 12 residues. CDR3 bases: TGTGCCAGTGGAACAGGGGGCACTGAAGCTTTCTTT. It is translated as CASGTGGTEAFF.

This chain links TRBV6-5 with TRBJ2-5, with D tentatively TRBD1 (6 bases). The CDR3 covers 12 residues. The germline V and J ends were trimmed by 4 bases and 6 bases, with 9 bases remaining between them. Germline V gene sequence: CDR1 MNHEY, CDR2 SVGAGI. CDR3 DNA sequence: TGTGCCAGCAGTTCACAGGGAAAGACCCAGTACTTC. Translation: CASSSQGKTQYF.

This clone was seen only once. V gene TRBV7-2 combines with J gene TRBJ1-2, with 8 bases lining up with TRBD1. The germline V gene has CDR1 SGHTA and CDR2 FQGNSA. The J segment lost 7 bases and the V segment lost 4 bases, leaving 14 bases of the junction unmatched. This CDR3 contains 16 residues. CDR3 amino acids: CASSSQPTGGGSGYTF. DNA of the CDR3: TGTGCCAGCAGCTCCCAACCCACAGGGGGAGGTAGTGGCTACACCTTC.

The CDR3 DNA is TGCGCCAGCAGTCGGGCGGGAGGCCAAGAGACCCAGTACTTC. It specifies CASSRAGGQETQYF. The chain is built from TRBV5-1 and TRBJ2-5; 8 bases align to TRBD2. V shed 5 bases, J shed 1 base, and the junction held 4 bases outside the gene matches. This CDR3 has 14 amino acids. The germline gives CDR1 SGHRS, CDR2 YFSETQ.

This clone was observed a few times. The rearrangement uses TRBV30 and TRBJ1-6; maybe TRBD1 (5 bases). V was cut by 7 bases and J by 6 bases, with 13 bases left in between. The CDR3 totals 13 residues. Germline assignment: CDR1 GTSNPN and CDR2 SVGIG (reference sequence). CDR3 nucleotide sequence: TGTGCCTCCGGGACGGAGTCTAATTCACCCCTCCACTTT. It yields the protein CASGTESNSPLHF.

The rearrangement links TRBV5-4 to TRBJ2-3; D is unclear. CDR1 SGHNT and CDR2 YYREEE come from the germline V gene (reference sequence). The CDR3 is 14 residues long. The V end lost 1 base, the J end lost 4 bases, and 10 bases lay between the germline ends. The CDR3 DNA is TGTGCCAGCAGCTTGCGTCGGCTATCAGATACGCAGTATTTT. The encoded protein is CASSLRRLSDTQYF.

The chain links TRBV10-3 to TRBJ2-3; the D is unclear. The V and J ends lost 6 bases and 0 bases respectively, with 1 base between them. Germline V gene sequence: CDR1 ENHRY, CDR2 SYGVKD. The CDR3 spans 11 residues. The CDR3 sequence: CAIRSTDTQYF. The CDR3 coding sequence is TGTGCCATCAGAAGCACAGATACGCAGTATTTT.